The rows below give T cell receptor beta chains drawn from one sample of a study of T cell repertoires in cytomegalovirus infection. TCRdb fed the reads into MiXCR, producing one record per CDR3 protein. The data contain about 300,000 distinct CDR3 sequences, about 9.1% of them singletons. The material sequenced was PBMCs. The origin of the receptors is a human donor in good health (CMV status not recorded). Some clones in this sample may be carry-over from other donors' samples. CDR3s include the opening cysteine and the closing phenylalanine or tryptophan. D genes are given only for firm matches.

D	J	V	CDR3
.	TRBJ1-2	TRBV20-1	CSAIHAGQIGYTF
TRBD1	TRBJ1-2	TRBV5-6	CASSTSGTDYGYTF
.	TRBJ2-2	TRBV7-8	CASILGYSANTGELFF
.	TRBJ1-2	TRBV14	CASSQYRNGYTF
.	TRBJ1-4	TRBV2	CASSEATEWGNEKLFF
.	TRBJ1-2	TRBV29-1	CSVEGHNYGYTF
TRBD1	TRBJ2-5	TRBV20-1	CSAGQGRETPYF
TRBD1	TRBJ1-6	TRBV20-1	CSAAAGTETSPLHF
TRBD2	TRBJ2-1	TRBV20-1	CSAREVSGGGNEQFF
.	TRBJ1-3	TRBV6-1	CASSILRDYGGNTIYF
.	TRBJ2-1	TRBV24-1	CATSPGGAYNEQFF
.	TRBJ1-2	TRBV28	CASSFVPDIYGYTF
TRBD1	TRBJ1-4	TRBV29-1	CSVELRQGDEKLFF
.	TRBJ2-2	TRBV7-9	CASSLRFGGEGTGELFF
.	TRBJ2-5	TRBV7-2	CASSSNRETQYF
.	TRBJ2-1	TRBV6-2/TRBV6-3	CASSTTNEQFF
TRBD1	TRBJ2-1	TRBV9	CASRDRDGNEQFF
.	TRBJ1-1	TRBV7-2	CASSSFPGTEAFF
TRBD1	TRBJ2-1	TRBV7-2	CASNAGTGNNEQFF
.	TRBJ1-3	TRBV7-8	CASSLRGPSGNTIYF
TRBD2	TRBJ2-5	TRBV7-2	CASSSTAGGPGETQYF
TRBD2	TRBJ2-1	TRBV7-2	CASTYEPSGGEEFF
.	TRBJ1-5	TRBV11-2	CASSPGQNSNQPQHF
.	TRBJ1-2	TRBV12-3/TRBV12-4	CASTFHRDNYGYTF
TRBD1	TRBJ2-2	TRBV20-1	CSAPLGQKNTGELFF
.	TRBJ2-5	TRBV20-1	CSAPEGLAETQYF
.	TRBJ2-6	TRBV20-1	CSARDPGALGGANVLTF
.	TRBJ1-1	TRBV28	CASSSYGDKNTEAFF
TRBD1	TRBJ2-6	TRBV4-3	CASSQVRQGSAGANVLTF
TRBD1	TRBJ1-2	TRBV7-2	CASSSQGTEYGYTF
TRBD1	TRBJ1-1	TRBV15	CATSKGTVNTEAFF
.	TRBJ1-2	TRBV19	CANSIDYGYTF
TRBD2	TRBJ2-1	TRBV27	CASSFRTSGGAWFF
TRBD2	TRBJ2-1	TRBV20-1	CSARLLAGLNEQFF
.	TRBJ2-3	TRBV6-2/TRBV6-3	CASSNTDTQYF
TRBD2	TRBJ2-1	TRBV7-2	CASSLVGLAGGRDNEQFF
.	TRBJ2-2	TRBV6-2/TRBV6-3	CASSSQRRNTGELFF
.	TRBJ1-1	TRBV12-3/TRBV12-4	CASSFGTSKTEAFF
TRBD1	TRBJ1-2	TRBV11-2	CASSVDRGIGYTF
.	TRBJ1-1	TRBV4-1	CASSHQQAGTPEAFF
TRBD1	TRBJ2-1	TRBV5-1	CASSPTSGTGTLEQFF
.	TRBJ1-1	TRBV14	CASSQDQTGAGGAFF
TRBD1	TRBJ2-1	TRBV11-3	CASSLGSRGTSSYNEQFF
.	TRBJ2-2	TRBV28	CASSLLVGELFF
TRBD1	TRBJ1-2	TRBV20-1	CSADYRDRGRGYTF
.	TRBJ2-3	TRBV7-8	CASRSLWDTTTDTQYF
.	TRBJ1-4	TRBV6-1	CASSQPDEKLFF
TRBD2	TRBJ2-3	TRBV7-2	CASSSPTGGITDTQYF
TRBD1	TRBJ2-5	TRBV7-6	CASSLEGAETQYF
.	TRBJ2-7	TRBV2	CASLLGQGREQYF
.	TRBJ1-5	TRBV12-3/TRBV12-4	CASRTGWNQPQHF
.	TRBJ1-4	TRBV7-6	CASSLAKARGYNEKLFF
TRBD1	TRBJ2-7	TRBV20-1	CSASGRDRTYEQYF